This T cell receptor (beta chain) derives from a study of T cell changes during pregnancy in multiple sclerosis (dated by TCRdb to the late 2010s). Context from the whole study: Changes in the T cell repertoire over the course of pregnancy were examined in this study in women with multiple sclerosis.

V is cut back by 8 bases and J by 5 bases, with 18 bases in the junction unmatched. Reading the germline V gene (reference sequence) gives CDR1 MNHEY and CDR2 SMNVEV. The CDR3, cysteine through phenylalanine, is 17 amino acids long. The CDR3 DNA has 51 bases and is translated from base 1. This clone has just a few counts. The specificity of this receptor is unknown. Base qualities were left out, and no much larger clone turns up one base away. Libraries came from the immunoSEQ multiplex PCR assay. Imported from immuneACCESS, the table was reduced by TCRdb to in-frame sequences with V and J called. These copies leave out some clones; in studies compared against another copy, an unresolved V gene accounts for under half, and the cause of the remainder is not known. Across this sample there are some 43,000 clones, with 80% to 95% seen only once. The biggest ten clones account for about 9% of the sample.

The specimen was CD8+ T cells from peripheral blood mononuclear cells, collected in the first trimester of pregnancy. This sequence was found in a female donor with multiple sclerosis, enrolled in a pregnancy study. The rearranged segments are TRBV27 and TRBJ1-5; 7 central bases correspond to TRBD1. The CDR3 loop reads CASGLRSGTASYQPQHF. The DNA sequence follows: TGTGCCAGCGGCTTGAGGTCTGGGACAGCCTCATATCAGCCCCAGCATTTT.